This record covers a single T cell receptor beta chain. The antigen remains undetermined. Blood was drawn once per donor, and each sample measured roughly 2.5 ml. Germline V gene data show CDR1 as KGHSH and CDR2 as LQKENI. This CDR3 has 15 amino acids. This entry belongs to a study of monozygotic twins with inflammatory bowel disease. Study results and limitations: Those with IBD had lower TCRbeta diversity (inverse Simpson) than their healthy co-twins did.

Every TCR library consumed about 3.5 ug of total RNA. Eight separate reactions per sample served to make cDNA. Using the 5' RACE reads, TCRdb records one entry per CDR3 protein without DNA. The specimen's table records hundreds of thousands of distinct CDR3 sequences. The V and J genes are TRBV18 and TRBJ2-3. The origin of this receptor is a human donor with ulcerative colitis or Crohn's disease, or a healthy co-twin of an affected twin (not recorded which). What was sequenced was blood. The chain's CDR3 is CASSPGRSITDTQYF.